These 3 T cell receptor beta chains were all obtained from the same sample, sequenced in a study of T cell responses to AZD1222 COVID-19 vaccine. TCRdb keeps only in-frame clones here, not all; method: immunoSEQ multiplex PCR. The sample has 100,000 to 120,000 clones, less than 95% seen once. Here the sequenced sample was peripheral blood, taken 28 days after the second AZD1222 dose. The receptors here all came from an adult who received the AZD1222 COVID-19 vaccine.

The rearrangement uses TRBV29-1 and TRBJ1-1, with unresolved D. The CDR3 totals 13 residues. V lost 1 base and J lost 0, with 6 bases in between. Looked up from germline, CDR1 is SQVTM and CDR2 is ANQGSEA. The CDR3 coding sequence is TGCAGCGTTGAAGGCAGAATGAACACTGAAGCTTTCTTT. Its protein is CSVEGRMNTEAFF.

The chain links TRBV2 to TRBJ1-6; no clear D. CDR1 is SNHLY and CDR2 is FYNNEI in the germline V gene. CDR3 length equals 13 residues. The ends were cut back, 6 bases at V and 6 bases at J, with 9 bases in the middle. CDR3 DNA sequence: TGTGCCAGCAGAAGGACGGGTAATTCACCCCTCCACTTT. Protein sequence: CASRRTGNSPLHF.

This clone is medium-sized (0.01 to 0.1%) by share. The CDR3 nucleotides are TGTGCCAGCAGCCCCCAGACAGGGGATAATTCACCCCTCCACTTT. It yields the protein CASSPQTGDNSPLHF. The V and J genes are TRBV4-2 and TRBJ1-6, with 8 bases aligning to TRBD1. Trimming took 4 bases from V and 5 from J; bases not matched to a gene: 4. Germline V CDR1 and CDR2: LGHNA, YNFKEQ. CDR3 length equals 15 residues.